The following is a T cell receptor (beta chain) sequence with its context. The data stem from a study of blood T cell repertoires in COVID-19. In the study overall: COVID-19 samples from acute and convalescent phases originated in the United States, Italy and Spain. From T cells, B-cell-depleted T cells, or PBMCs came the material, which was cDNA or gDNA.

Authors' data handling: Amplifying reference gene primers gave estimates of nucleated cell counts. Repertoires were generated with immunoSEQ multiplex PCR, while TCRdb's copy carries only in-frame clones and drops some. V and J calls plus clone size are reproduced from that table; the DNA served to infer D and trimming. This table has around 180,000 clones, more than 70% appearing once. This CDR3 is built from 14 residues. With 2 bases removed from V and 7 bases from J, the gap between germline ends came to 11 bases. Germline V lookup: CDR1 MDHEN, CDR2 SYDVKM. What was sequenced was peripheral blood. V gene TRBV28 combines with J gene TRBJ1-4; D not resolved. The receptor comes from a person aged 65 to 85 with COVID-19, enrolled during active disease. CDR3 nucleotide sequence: TGTGCCAGCAGTTTAATGGGCCATCCTGAAAAACTGTTTTTT. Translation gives CASSLMGHPEKLFF.